This T cell receptor beta chain comes out of a study of cytomegalovirus exposure and HLA in healthy donors. Amplification used 60 Vbeta primers and 13 Jbeta primers. The data were produced by immunoSEQ multiplex PCR, yet TCRdb's version contains in-frame clones alone and is incomplete. In the table there are under 200,000 clones, roughly three quarters of which are singletons. The sequence was collected from a woman in her 50s in good health and CMV-seronegative. The sequenced sample was PBMCs.

The CDR3 DNA follows: TGTGCCAGCAGCCCGACCGGACTGAGCTCCTACAATGAGCAGTTCTTC. Translated: CASSPTGLSSYNEQFF. The chain employs TRBV7-3 and TRBJ2-1; D perhaps matches TRBD2 (5 bases). Germline values: CDR1 SGHTA, CDR2 FQGTGA. Trimming took 5 bases from V and 0 from J, leaving 14 bases between them. This CDR3 contains 16 residues.